This TCR beta chain was documented in a study of blood T cells in healthy people across ages. Background on the study: Template switching recovered approximately one barcoded beta molecule for every two T cells. Study conclusions and caveats: A greater number of naive CD4+ cells and higher diversity distinguished long-lived donors from aged donors.

The CDR3 contains 12 residues. Trimming took 8 bases from V and 2 from J, leaving 13 bases between them. The germline V gene encodes CDR1 SQVTM and CDR2 ANQGSEA. Together with a sample-barcoded 5' primer, a J-beta primer mix was included in a second PCR lasting roughly 6 to 12 cycles. TCRdb reanalysed the 5' RACE reads using MiXCR and keeps one entry per CDR3 protein. The table shows some 930,000 distinct CDR3 sequences, with 25% to 35% occurring only once. A remark on this clonotype: What it binds is not known.

The authors isolated at least 6.5 million PBMCs per sample. The data were also submitted as part of a second study, on T cells of mothers and their children.

The TCR originated in a woman aged 35 to 49 in good health. The chain has TRBV29-1 and TRBJ2-7; possibly TRBD1 or TRBD2 for D (5 bases each). Sequencing was carried out using blood. The CDR3 nucleotides read TGCAGCACGTTCGGGGCCGCCTACGAGCAGTACTTC. It translates to CSTFGAAYEQYF.